The T cell receptor beta chain described here comes from a study of Graves' ophthalmopathy and Graves' hyperthyroidism. This clonotype was seen ten or more times. Its antigen is currently unknown. Points from the study as a whole: A majority of expanded thyroid clonotypes exceeding 0.001 frequency were likewise present in blood.

The TCR beta CDR3 regions underwent amplification from RNA transcripts. First-round RT-PCR used HTBI primers; second-round multiplex PCR followed. From the multiplex PCR reads, TCRdb called clonotypes with MiXCR, one entry per CDR3 protein. The sample has about 220,000 distinct CDR3 sequences; about a fifth are singletons. Certain patients were not enrolled. These were patients with other autoimmune diseases, uncontrolled infections, pregnancy or lactation. The TCR comes from a woman aged 45-65 years with Graves' ophthalmopathy. The specimen sequenced was peripheral blood.

CDR3: CASSFSLANTNTGELFF. The CDR3 coding sequence is TGTGCCAGCAGTTTCTCCCTAGCGAATACGAACACCGGGGAGCTGTTTTTT. This chain connects TRBV6-5 to TRBJ2-2, with a tentative D call TRBD2 (6 bases). Germline V gene lookup returns CDR1 MNHEY and CDR2 SVGAGI. V was shortened by 4 bases and J by 0 bases, with 15 bases between the two germline ends. CDR3 length: 17 amino acids.